The rows below give T cell receptor beta chains drawn from one sample of a study of blood T cells in healthy people across ages. TCRdb reprocessed the 5' RACE reads with MiXCR, giving one entry per CDR3 protein. The sample shows 700,000 to 850,000 distinct CDR3 sequences, about 55% of them seen only once. The sequenced sample was blood. The source of these receptors is a man aged 80 or over in good health. CDR3s include the opening cysteine and the closing phenylalanine or tryptophan. Expanded clones are given a class, and other clones once, few, many or no size at all.

abundance,v_gene,j_gene,CDR3aa
NA,TRBV6-1,TRBJ2-3,CASSDGGGDTDTQYF
few,TRBV6-6,TRBJ2-6,CASMRLAGSGANVLTF
many,TRBV7-2,TRBJ2-3,CASSLNGRDTQYF
NA,TRBV4-1,TRBJ2-7,CASSHGLAGTYEQYF
few,TRBV24-1,TRBJ1-4,CATSDRTESTNEKLFF
NA,TRBV6-5,TRBJ2-1,CASRRLAGEQFF
few,TRBV27,TRBJ1-2,CASSYFPQGTFYGYTF
once,TRBV20-1,TRBJ2-7,CSASLPSGSYEQYF
NA,TRBV5-1,NA,CASGKEIGYEQYF
NA,TRBV2,TRBJ1-5,CASGQGNNQPQHF
NA,TRBV20-1,TRBJ2-1,CGAGLAGVAHEQFF
few,TRBV2,TRBJ2-3,CASILAALLTDTQYF
NA,TRBV12-3/TRBV12-4,TRBJ1-2,CASSPGTTYGYTF
few,TRBV7-9,TRBJ2-3,CASSSSTSGASTDTQYF
NA,TRBV12-3/TRBV12-4,TRBJ2-7,CASSLASGGEQYF
NA,TRBV18,TRBJ1-4,CASSLGQGRATNEKLFF
few,TRBV2,TRBJ2-1,CATKGTEEPYNEQFF
NA,TRBV6-5,TRBJ2-5,CASSYSSARHLQETQYF
NA,TRBV24-1,TRBJ2-6,CATSDFSGANVLTF
many,TRBV7-2,TRBJ2-3,CASRPRGGGSASTDTQYF
few,TRBV7-2,TRBJ2-3,CASSLVPVTDTQYF
few,TRBV12-3/TRBV12-4,TRBJ2-3,CASGVSGLGTDTQYF
NA,TRBV20-1,TRBJ2-7,CSAELAGSSYEQYF
NA,TRBV29-1,TRBJ2-7,CSAPRMDTSGADYEQYF
NA,TRBV9,TRBJ1-2,CASSVGDGIYGYTF
NA,TRBV3-1,TRBJ2-7,CASSLRLAVGYEQYF
few,TRBV7-9,TRBJ1-2,CASNPGQNYGYTF
NA,TRBV5-1,TRBJ2-3,CASSLEDSTDTQYF
NA,TRBV2,TRBJ2-5,CASSTSVETQYF
few,TRBV20-1,TRBJ2-7,CSAPIEYEQYF
few,TRBV5-1,NA,CASSSLAGARQTQYF
NA,TRBV3-1,TRBJ2-3,CASSQAQGWGYAYF
NA,TRBV27,TRBJ1-1,CASSFNPGGPNTEAFF
NA,TRBV6-6,TRBJ1-1,CASSYSDREAFF
NA,TRBV20-1,TRBJ1-2,CSAALQGEEGYTF
NA,TRBV6-1,TRBJ2-1,CASTEGLAGPPYNEQFF
NA,TRBV2,TRBJ1-2,CASTGQGLYGYTF
NA,TRBV25-1,TRBJ1-1,CASSDRGGGTEAFF
NA,TRBV5-1,TRBJ2-3,CASRRTRLGTDTQYF
NA,TRBV29-1,TRBJ2-1,CSVQEGTRNEQFF
few,TRBV28,TRBJ2-5,CASRKDTQETQYF
NA,TRBV11-2,TRBJ1-2,CASSLVPLGGGYTF
NA,TRBV27,TRBJ2-5,CASTSGQGETQYF
NA,TRBV10-2,TRBJ2-7,CASSVEGRGGIYEGQYF
NA,TRBV6-5,TRBJ1-4,CASSRTGLGEKLFF
NA,TRBV2,TRBJ2-4,CASSEVQGPKNIQYF